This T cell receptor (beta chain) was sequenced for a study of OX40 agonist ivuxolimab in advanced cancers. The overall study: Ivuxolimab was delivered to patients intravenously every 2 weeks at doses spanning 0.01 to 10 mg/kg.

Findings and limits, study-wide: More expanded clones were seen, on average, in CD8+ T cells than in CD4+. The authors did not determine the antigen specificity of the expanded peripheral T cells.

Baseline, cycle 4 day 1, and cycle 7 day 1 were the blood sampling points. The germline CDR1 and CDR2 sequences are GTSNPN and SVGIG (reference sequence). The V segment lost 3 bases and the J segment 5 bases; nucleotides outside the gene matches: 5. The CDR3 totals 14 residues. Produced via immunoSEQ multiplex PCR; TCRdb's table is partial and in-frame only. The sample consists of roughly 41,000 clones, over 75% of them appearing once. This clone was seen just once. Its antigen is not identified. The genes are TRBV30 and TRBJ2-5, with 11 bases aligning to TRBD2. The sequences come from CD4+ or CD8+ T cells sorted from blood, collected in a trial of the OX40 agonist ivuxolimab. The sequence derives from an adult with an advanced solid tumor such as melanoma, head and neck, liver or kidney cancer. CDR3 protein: CAWRLAGGGETQYF. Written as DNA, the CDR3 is TGTGCCTGGAGGCTAGCGGGGGGAGGGGAGACCCAGTACTTC.